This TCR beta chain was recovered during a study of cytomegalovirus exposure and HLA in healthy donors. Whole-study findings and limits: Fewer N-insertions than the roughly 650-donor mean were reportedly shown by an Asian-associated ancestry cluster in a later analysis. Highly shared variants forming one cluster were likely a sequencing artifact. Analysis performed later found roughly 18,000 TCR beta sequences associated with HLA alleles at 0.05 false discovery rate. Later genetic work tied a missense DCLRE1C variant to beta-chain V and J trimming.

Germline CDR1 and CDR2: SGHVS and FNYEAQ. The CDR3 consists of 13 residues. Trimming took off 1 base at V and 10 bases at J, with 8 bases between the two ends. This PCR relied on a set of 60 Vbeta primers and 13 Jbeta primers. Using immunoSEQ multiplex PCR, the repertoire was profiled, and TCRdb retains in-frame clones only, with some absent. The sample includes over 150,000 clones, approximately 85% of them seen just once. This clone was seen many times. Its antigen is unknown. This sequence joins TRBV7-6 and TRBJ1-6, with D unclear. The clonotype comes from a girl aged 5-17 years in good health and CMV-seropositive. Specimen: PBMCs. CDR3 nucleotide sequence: TGTGCCAGCAGCTTAGAGGAGAGATCACCCCTCCACTTT. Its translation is CASSLEERSPLHF.